A single sample gave rise to the 7 T cell receptor beta chains below, sequenced in a study of blood T cells in healthy people across ages. A J-beta primer mix and a sample-barcoded 5' primer were used in a second PCR of about 6 to 12 cycles. Using its own MiXCR run on the 5' RACE reads, TCRdb lists one record per CDR3 protein. The sample includes about 570,000 distinct CDR3 sequences, approximately 30% of them seen just once. What was sequenced was blood. The receptors stem from a woman aged 70-85 years in good health.

This clonotype has more than one count but fewer than ten. The chain recombines TRBV6-5 with TRBJ1-2; no reliable D call. The V end was cut by 6 bases, the J end by 5 bases, with 10 bases between. The CDR3 has 12 amino acids. The V gene's germline CDR1 is MNHEY and CDR2 SVGAGI. The CDR3, as DNA: TGTGCCAGCAGAGGGCCGGAATATGGCTACACCTTC. The encoded protein is CASRGPEYGYTF.

This chain connects TRBV5-1 to TRBJ2-6, with unresolved D. Germline values: CDR1 SGHRS, CDR2 YFSETQ. CDR3 length equals 15 residues. Trimming shortened V by 9 bases and J by 0 bases, and 13 bases separated the two germline ends. This CDR3 reads CATMISSSGANVLTF. For the CDR3, the DNA is TGCGCCACCATGATCAGTAGCTCTGGGGCCAACGTCCTGACTTTC.

This clonotype was counted only a few times. The J gene is TRBJ2-5, the V gene TRBV6-5; no reliable D call. Germline values: CDR1 MNHEY, CDR2 SVGAGI. CDR3 length: 16 amino acids. The germline V and J ends were trimmed by 2 bases and 2 bases, with 15 bases remaining between them. The CDR3 here is CASSYARHVGQETQYF. CDR3 sequence (DNA): TGTGCCAGCAGTTACGCGCGCCACGTCGGTCAAGAGACCCAGTACTTC.

The chain has TRBV25-1 and TRBJ1-1; no reliable D call. Germline loops: CDR1 MGHDK, CDR2 SYGVNS. With 1 base removed from V and 2 bases from J, the gap between germline ends came to 14 bases. The CDR3 totals 16 residues. The CDR3: CASSESTVTSNTEAFF. DNA for the CDR3: TGTGCCAGCAGTGAATCGACCGTGACAAGTAACACTGAAGCTTTCTTT.

This sequence joins TRBV6-6 and TRBJ2-3, with 8 nucleotides matching TRBD1. This CDR3 comprises 15 residues. Germline V gives CDR1 MNHNY, CDR2 SVGAGI (reference sequence). V trimming: 7 bases; J trimming: 6 bases; junction bases outside the gene matches: 12. The CDR3 DNA is TGTGCCAGCATCCAGGGGCAGGGGGCAAGGGATACGCAGTATTTT. Amino acids: CASIQGQGARDTQYF.

This clonotype was picked up a small number of times. J is TRBJ2-3 and V is TRBV6-5; tentative D call: TRBD1 (6 bases). The germline CDR1 and CDR2 sequences are MNHEY and SVGAGI. V was pared by 7 bases and J by 0 bases, with 11 bases between. The CDR3 is 14 residues long. The CDR3 reads CASTMTGSTDTQYF. The CDR3 nucleotides are TGTGCCAGCACCATGACAGGAAGCACAGATACGCAGTATTTT.

The table lists this clonotype with a few counts. The gene calls are TRBV3-1 and TRBJ1-2, with D maybe TRBD1 (6 bases). The ends were cut back, 3 bases at V and 8 bases at J, with 10 bases in the middle. Per germline, CDR1 LGHDT and CDR2 YNNKEL (reference sequence). The CDR3 is 12 amino acids. In DNA form, the CDR3 reads TGTGCCAGCAGCCACGGACAGTCGGGCTACACCTTC. Encoded protein: CASSHGQSGYTF. Full variable domain (missing parts from reference TRBV3-1 and TRBJ1-2): DTAVSQTPKYLVTQMGNDKSIKCEQNLGHDTMYWYKQDSKKFLKIMFSYNNKELIINETVPNRFSPKSPDKAHLNLHINSLELGDSAVYFCASSHGQSGYTFGSGTRLTVV.